Listed here are 7 T cell receptor beta chains from one sample, sequenced in a study of T-cell memory formation after mild COVID-19. Each CDR3 protein gets one entry after TCRdb re-called the 5' RACE reads with MiXCR. The sample includes 150,000 to 200,000 distinct CDR3 sequences, around 16% seen only once; the top ten take approximately 2%. The specimen was PBMCs or a T cell subset sorted from them (not recorded which). The source is an adult woman who had mild COVID-19 (a few samples of this study predate the infection). Cell type and time point are not known.

In nucleotides, the CDR3 is TGCAGCGTTGATCTGGCGGGGGGTCCGCAGTATTTT. The encoded protein is CSVDLAGGPQYF. The gene calls are TRBV29-1 and TRBJ2-3; 8 nucleotides agree with TRBD2. The germline V gene has CDR1 SQVTM and CDR2 ANQGSEA. The V and J ends lost 3 bases and 10 bases, in that order; junction bases with no gene match: 6. The CDR3 covers 12 residues.

The sample holds one count of this clonotype. The CDR3 reads CASSIGGQGRRSFF. Written as DNA, the CDR3 is TGTGCCAGTAGTATAGGGGGACAGGGTAGGCGGTCTTTCTTT. The rearrangement links TRBV19 to TRBJ1-1; 9 bases line up with TRBD1. The length of the CDR3 is 14 residues. Trimming cost V 1 base and J 12 bases; bases outside gene matches: 9. Germline-derived CDR1 and CDR2 are LNHDA and SQIVND (reference sequence).

This clonotype was observed a handful of times. The V call is TRBV20-1, the J call TRBJ2-7; the D is unclear. CDR1 and CDR2 from the germline V gene are DFQATT and SNEGSKA (reference sequence). The ends were cut back, 3 bases at V and 2 bases at J, with 14 bases in the middle. This CDR3 comprises 14 residues. The CDR3 here is CSARVTRTTYEQYF. CDR3 nucleotides: TGCAGTGCTAGGGTTACAAGGACCACCTACGAGCAGTACTTC.

DNA of the CDR3: TGTGCCAGCAGCTTAGCGCCGACTTACACCGGGGAGCTGTTTTTT. Its protein is CASSLAPTYTGELFF. The chain joins TRBV11-1 to TRBJ2-2; D is unresolved. V was clipped by 0 bases and J by 3 bases, with 8 bases between them. Germline V gives CDR1 SGHAT, CDR2 FQDESV (reference sequence). The CDR3 is 15 residues long. Using reference TRBV11-1 and TRBJ2-2 for the parts outside the CDR3, the full variable domain is EAEVAQSPRYKITEKSQAVAFWCDPISGHATLYWYRQILGQGPELLVQFQDESVVDDSQLPKDRFSAERLKGVDSTLKIQPAELGDSAMYLCASSLAPTYTGELFFGEGSRLTVL.

The chain has TRBV5-1 and TRBJ2-6; 8 nucleotides align to TRBD2. The trim removed 3 bases at V and 2 bases at J, leaving 4 bases unmatched. This CDR3 comprises 16 residues. In germline, CDR1 is SGHRS, CDR2 YFSETQ. The CDR3 DNA is TGCGCCAGCAGCTCCGTCGGGGGGGCTGGGGCCAACGTCCTGACTTTC. Its translation is CASSSVGGAGANVLTF.

In this sample, this clonotype turned up a few times. The V gene is TRBV20-1, the J gene TRBJ2-7, with 7 positions matching TRBD1. CDR1 and CDR2 from the germline V gene are DFQATT and SNEGSKA (reference sequence). The V gene end was trimmed by 6 bases and the J gene end by 3 bases; junction bases not matched to a gene: 8. CDR3 size: 13 residues. The CDR3 loop is CSASVTGIYEQYF. The DNA for the CDR3 is TGCAGTGCCTCAGTGACAGGGATCTACGAGCAGTACTTC.

This clonotype was counted between two and nine times. V and J are TRBV19 and TRBJ2-1; the D is unclear. The CDR3 spans 11 residues. Per the germline V gene, CDR1 is LNHDA and CDR2 is SQIVND (reference sequence). V dropped 3 bases and J dropped 8 bases, with 5 bases sitting between them. The CDR3 DNA follows: TGTGCCAGTAGTATGTGGGATGAGCAGTTCTTC. This translates into CASSMWDEQFF.